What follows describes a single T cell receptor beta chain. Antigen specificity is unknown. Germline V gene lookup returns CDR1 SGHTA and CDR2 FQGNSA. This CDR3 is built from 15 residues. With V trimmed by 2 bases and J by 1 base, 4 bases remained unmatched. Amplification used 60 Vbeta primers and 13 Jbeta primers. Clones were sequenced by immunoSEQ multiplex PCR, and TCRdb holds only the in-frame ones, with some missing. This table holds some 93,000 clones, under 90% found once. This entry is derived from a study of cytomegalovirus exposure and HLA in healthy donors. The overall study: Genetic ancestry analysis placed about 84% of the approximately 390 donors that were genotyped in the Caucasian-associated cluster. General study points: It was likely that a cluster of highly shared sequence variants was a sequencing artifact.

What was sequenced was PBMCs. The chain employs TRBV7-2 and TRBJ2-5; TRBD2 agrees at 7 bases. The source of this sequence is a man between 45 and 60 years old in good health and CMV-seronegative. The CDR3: CASSLSGGSQETQYF. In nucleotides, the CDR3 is TGTGCCAGCAGCTTATCAGGCGGGAGCCAAGAGACCCAGTACTTC.